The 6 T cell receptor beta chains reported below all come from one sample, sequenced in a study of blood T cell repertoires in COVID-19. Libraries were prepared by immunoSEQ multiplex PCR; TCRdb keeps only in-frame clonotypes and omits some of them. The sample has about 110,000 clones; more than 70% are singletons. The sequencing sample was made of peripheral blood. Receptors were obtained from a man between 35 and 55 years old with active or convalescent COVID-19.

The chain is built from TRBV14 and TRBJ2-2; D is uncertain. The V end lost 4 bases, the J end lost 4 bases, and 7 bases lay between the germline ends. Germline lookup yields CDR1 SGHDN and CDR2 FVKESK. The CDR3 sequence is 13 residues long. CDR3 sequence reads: CASSRDITGELFF. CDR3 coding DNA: TGTGCCAGCAGCCGAGACATCACCGGGGAGCTGTTTTTT.

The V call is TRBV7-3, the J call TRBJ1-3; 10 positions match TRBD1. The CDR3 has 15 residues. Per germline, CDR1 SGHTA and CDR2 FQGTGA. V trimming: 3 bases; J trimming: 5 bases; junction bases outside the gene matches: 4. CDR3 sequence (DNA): TGTGCCAGCAGCTTGGGACAGGGGCTCCGAAACACCATATATTTT. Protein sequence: CASSLGQGLRNTIYF.

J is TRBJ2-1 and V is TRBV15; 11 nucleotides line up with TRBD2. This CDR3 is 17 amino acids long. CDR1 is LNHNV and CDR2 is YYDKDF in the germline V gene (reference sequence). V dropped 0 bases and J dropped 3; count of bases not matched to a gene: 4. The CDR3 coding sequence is TGTGCCACCAGCAGAGAATTACTAGCGGGAGTCTACAATGAGCAGTTCTTC. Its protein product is CATSRELLAGVYNEQFF.

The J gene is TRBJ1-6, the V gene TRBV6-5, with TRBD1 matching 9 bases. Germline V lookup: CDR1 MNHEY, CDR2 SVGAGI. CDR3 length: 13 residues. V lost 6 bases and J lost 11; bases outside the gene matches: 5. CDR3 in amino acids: CASRQQGAAPLHF. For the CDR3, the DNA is TGTGCCAGCAGACAACAGGGGGCGGCACCCCTCCACTTT.

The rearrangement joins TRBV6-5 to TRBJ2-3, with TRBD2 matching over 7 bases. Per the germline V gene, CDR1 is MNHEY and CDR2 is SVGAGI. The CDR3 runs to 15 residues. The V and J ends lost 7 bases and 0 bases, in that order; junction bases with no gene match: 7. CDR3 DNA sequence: TGTGCCAGCACCTTCGGGGGGACTAGCACAGATACGCAGTATTTT. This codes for CASTFGGTSTDTQYF.

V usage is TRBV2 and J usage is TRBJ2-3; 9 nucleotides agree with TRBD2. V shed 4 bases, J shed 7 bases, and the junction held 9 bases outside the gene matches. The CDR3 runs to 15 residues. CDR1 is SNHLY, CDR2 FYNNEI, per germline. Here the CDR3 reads CASSGLSGSKNTQYF. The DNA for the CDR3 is TGTGCCAGCAGTGGACTTAGCGGGAGTAAGAATACGCAGTATTTT.